The 22 T cell receptor beta chains presented below share a single source sample, sequenced in a study of shared clonotypes between healthy human individuals. Measured with immunoSEQ multiplex PCR; TCRdb has only the in-frame clones, and not every one. Found here are about 460,000 clones, 75% to 80% of them singletons; the top ten hold 12%. Sequenced material: PBMCs. These receptors were obtained from a woman aged 40 to 50 in good health. Some clones in this sample may be carry-over from other donors' samples.

The J gene is TRBJ2-2, the V gene TRBV29-1; D not certain. Trimming took 3 bases from V and 5 from J, leaving 10 bases between them. Germline V gene data show CDR1 as SQVTM and CDR2 as ANQGSEA. The CDR3 is made up of 13 amino acids. CDR3 loop: CSVDGLGTGELFF. DNA of the CDR3: TGCAGCGTTGATGGCCTTGGGACCGGGGAGCTGTTTTTT.

This clone was seen more than once but under ten times. The V gene is TRBV2, the J gene TRBJ2-7, with D possibly TRBD2 on 5 matching bases. The J call may be incorrect, as the DNA end agrees better with TRBJ2-1. From germline, CDR1 is SNHLY and CDR2 FYNNEI. The CDR3 totals 13 residues. The CDR3, as DNA: TGTGCCAGCAGTGACAGCGGACGCAATGAGCAGTTCTTC. It encodes CASSDSGRNEQFF.

V usage is TRBV5-1 and J usage is TRBJ2-6; 10 bases are shared with TRBD2. This CDR3 is 20 amino acids long. V shed 2 bases, J shed 0 bases, and the junction held 11 bases outside the gene matches. Germline CDR1 reads SGHRS; CDR2 reads YFSETQ. CDR3 amino acids: CASSFVPGTSESSGANVLTF. The CDR3 DNA reads TGCGCCAGCAGCTTCGTCCCCGGGACTAGCGAGAGCTCTGGGGCCAACGTCCTGACTTTC.

On this clone itself: This likely came from a read error, as a far larger clone is one base away. This chain links TRBV6-6 with TRBJ2-7; TRBD1 is a possible D gene (6 bases). V was trimmed by 0 bases and J by 9 bases, leaving 15 bases between them. This CDR3 spans 14 amino acids. CDR1 and CDR2 (germline): MNHNY, SVGAGI (reference sequence). The CDR3 coding sequence is TGTGCCAGCAGTTACTCCGGCCCGGACAGTGGGCAGTACTTC. It codes for CASSYSGPDSGQYF.

The V gene is TRBV5-1, the J gene TRBJ2-1; possibly TRBD1 or TRBD2 for D (6 bases each). The CDR3 totals 15 residues. V lost 4 bases, J lost 8 bases, and 19 bases lay in between. Germline CDR1 SGHRS, CDR2 YFSETQ. For the CDR3, the DNA is TGCGCCAGCAGCCGTGGGACCCTGGGGGGCCATGAGCAGTTCTTC. It codes for CASSRGTLGGHEQFF.

This chain connects TRBV28 to TRBJ1-2, with 11 positions matching TRBD1. V was pared by 6 bases and J by 7 bases, with 10 bases of the junction left unmatched. This CDR3 is 15 amino acids long. The germline gives CDR1 MDHEN, CDR2 SYDVKM. The CDR3: CASSQADRGRGGYTF. Written as DNA, the CDR3 is TGTGCCAGCAGCCAAGCGGACAGGGGGCGCGGTGGCTACACCTTC.

This chain uses TRBV9 with TRBJ2-7, with TRBD2 as a possible D gene (5 bases). CDR3 length: 15 amino acids. V was trimmed by 0 bases and J by 3 bases, leaving 13 bases between them. CDR1 SGDLS and CDR2 YYNGEE come from the germline V gene. CDR3 in DNA: TGTGCCAGCAGCGTAGATGAGGGAGAGCGCTACGAGCAGTACTTC. It translates to CASSVDEGERYEQYF.

The sample holds one count of this clone. Other DNA variants within this sample encode the same CDR3. The J gene is TRBJ2-6, the V gene TRBV28; 10 positions agree with TRBD2. This CDR3 is 16 amino acids long. Germline values: CDR1 MDHEN, CDR2 SYDVKM. With V trimmed by 6 bases and J by 0 bases, 2 bases remained unmatched. CDR3 loop: CASRLAGSSGANVLTF. In DNA, the CDR3 is TGTGCCAGCAGACTAGCGGGGTCCTCTGGGGCCAACGTCCTGACTTTC.

The chain uses TRBV6-5 and TRBJ1-3; TRBD1 matches 8 bases. This CDR3 has 14 residues. The V gene's germline CDR1 is MNHEY and CDR2 SVGAGI. J lost 2 bases, V lost 6 bases, and 3 bases had no gene match. CDR3 DNA: TGTGCCAGCAGGCGGGGACAGGCTGGAAACACCATATATTTT. Translating gives CASRRGQAGNTIYF.

The chain links TRBV5-1 to TRBJ1-4, with no clear D. Trimming removed 4 bases at V and 0 bases at J, with 16 bases between. The CDR3 sequence is 17 residues long. Germline lookup yields CDR1 SGHRS and CDR2 YFSETQ. DNA of the CDR3: TGCGCCAGCAGCCCCTTCGGGCCCTCTGCAACTAATGAAAAACTGTTTTTT. This codes for CASSPFGPSATNEKLFF.

This clone was detected only once. The gene calls are TRBV27 and TRBJ2-1; 12 bases line up with TRBD2. The CDR3 is made up of 15 amino acids. V lost 10 bases and J lost 10; bases outside the gene matches: 14. From germline, CDR1 is MNHEY and CDR2 SMNVEV (reference sequence). In DNA form, the CDR3 reads TGTGCCACCAACGGACTAGCGGGACCCCCCGCCGAGCAGTTCTTC. Protein product: CATNGLAGPPAEQFF.

CDR3 loop: CASSQDRTANTEAFF. As DNA, the CDR3 is TGCGCCAGCAGCCAAGATCGGACAGCGAACACTGAAGCTTTCTTT. The chain links TRBV4-1 to TRBJ1-1, with a tentative D call TRBD1 (6 bases). The length of the CDR3 is 15 residues. The V and J ends lost 0 bases and 1 base respectively, with 9 bases between them. Germline V lookup: CDR1 MGHRA, CDR2 YSYEKL.

The chain links TRBV28 to TRBJ1-5; 7 nucleotides align to TRBD1. Trimming took 5 bases from V and 0 from J; bases not matched to a gene: 7. The germline gives CDR1 MDHEN, CDR2 SYDVKM. The CDR3 runs 16 residues. CDR3 coding DNA: TGTGCCAGCAGTGCATTGACAGGGAATAGCAATCAGCCCCAGCATTTT. This sequence encodes CASSALTGNSNQPQHF. Together with reference TRBV28 and TRBJ1-5, the CDR3 gives the full variable domain: DVKVTQSSRYLVKRTGEKVFLECVQDMDHENMFWYRQDPGLGLRLIYFSYDVKMKEKGDIPEGYSVSREKKERFSLILESASTNQTSMYLCASSALTGNSNQPQHFGDGTRLSIL.

The V call is TRBV7-9, the J call TRBJ2-7, with 7 bases lining up with TRBD2. The trim removed 4 bases at V and 4 bases at J, leaving 4 bases unmatched. The germline V gene has CDR1 SEHNR and CDR2 FQNEAQ (reference sequence). This CDR3 has 13 amino acids. CDR3 sequence (DNA): TGTGCCAGCAGCTGGGGGGGAGATTACGAGCAGTACTTC. Residues: CASSWGGDYEQYF.

Concerning this clone: A far larger clone is one nucleotide away, so this likely arose from a read error. V and J are TRBV29-1 and TRBJ2-1; TRBD2 matches 9 bases. The CDR3 spans 15 residues. CDR1 is SQVTM, CDR2 ANQGSEA, per germline. After removal of 3 bases from V and 5 bases from J, the junction contained 8 bases not matched to a gene. The CDR3 nucleotides read TGCAGCGTTGATTGGACTAGCGTACAGGACAATGAGCAGTTCTTC. Translated, it gives CSVDWTSVQDNEQFF.

The rearrangement uses TRBV9 and TRBJ2-7; D remains ambiguous. Germline lookup yields CDR1 SGDLS and CDR2 YYNGEE. V was clipped by 0 bases and J by 5 bases, with 9 bases between them. CDR3 length: 13 amino acids. The CDR3 DNA reads as TGTGCCAGCAGCGTAGACAGTATCGACGAGCAGTACTTC. This encodes CASSVDSIDEQYF.

Concerning this clone itself: A read error is the likely source, as a far larger clone sits one nucleotide away. V is TRBV4-1 and J is TRBJ1-2; a possible D gene is TRBD1 (5 bases). This CDR3 has 14 residues. From germline, CDR1 is MGHRA and CDR2 YSYEKL. Trimming pared 0 bases from V and 2 bases from J, leaving 7 bases between. CDR3 DNA: TGCGCCAGCAGCCAAGACAGGGTAAACTATGGCTACACCTTC. It is translated as CASSQDRVNYGYTF.

This clone was observed at least ten times. The identical CDR3 is also encoded by other nucleotide sequences in the sample. The genes are TRBV28 and TRBJ2-2, with 8 bases fitting TRBD1. V was clipped by 6 bases and J by 4 bases; unmatched bases: 7. The CDR3 has 15 residues. Germline V lookup: CDR1 MDHEN, CDR2 SYDVKM. The CDR3: CASSRRTGFTGELFF. The CDR3 DNA follows: TGTGCCAGCAGCCGTCGGACAGGGTTCACCGGGGAGCTGTTTTTT.

The chain employs TRBV18 and TRBJ2-7; maybe TRBD1 (5 bases). CDR1 is KGHSH, CDR2 LQKENI, per germline. Trimming removed 5 bases at V and 2 bases at J, with 7 bases between. The CDR3 has 12 residues. The CDR3 region has the DNA TGTGCCAGCTCAAGCAGGGCCTACGAGCAGTACTTC. Translated, it gives CASSSRAYEQYF.

The chain couples TRBV4-1 to TRBJ1-1, with D perhaps TRBD1 (5 bases). The CDR3 is 14 amino acids. Germline CDR1 reads MGHRA; CDR2 reads YSYEKL. V lost 5 bases and J lost 5, with 15 bases in between. CDR3 loop: CASSRGPEMTEAFF. CDR3 bases: TGCGCCAGCAGCAGGGGCCCGGAGATGACTGAAGCTTTCTTT.

Details on this clone: One base separates it from a far larger clone, so it is likely a read error. Additional DNA sequences in this sample encode the identical CDR3. The chain has TRBV29-1 and TRBJ1-1; 8 bases fit TRBD1. The CDR3 has 13 residues. V dropped 5 bases and J dropped 8; count of bases not matched to a gene: 10. Germline assignment: CDR1 SQVTM and CDR2 ANQGSEA. The CDR3 reads CSVNEQGVGEAFF. CDR3 nucleotides: TGCAGCGTTAACGAACAGGGGGTCGGCGAAGCTTTCTTT.

Concerning this clone: A far larger clone is one nucleotide away, so this likely arose from a read error. The chain has TRBV5-1 and TRBJ1-1; 9 bases match TRBD1. This CDR3 spans 15 amino acids. The V gene's germline CDR1 is SGHRS and CDR2 YFSETQ. The V and J ends lost 7 bases and 5 bases, in that order; junction bases with no gene match: 12. The CDR3 region is CASGYSRTGATEAFF. For the CDR3, the DNA is TGCGCCAGCGGCTACTCCCGGACAGGGGCTACTGAAGCTTTCTTT.